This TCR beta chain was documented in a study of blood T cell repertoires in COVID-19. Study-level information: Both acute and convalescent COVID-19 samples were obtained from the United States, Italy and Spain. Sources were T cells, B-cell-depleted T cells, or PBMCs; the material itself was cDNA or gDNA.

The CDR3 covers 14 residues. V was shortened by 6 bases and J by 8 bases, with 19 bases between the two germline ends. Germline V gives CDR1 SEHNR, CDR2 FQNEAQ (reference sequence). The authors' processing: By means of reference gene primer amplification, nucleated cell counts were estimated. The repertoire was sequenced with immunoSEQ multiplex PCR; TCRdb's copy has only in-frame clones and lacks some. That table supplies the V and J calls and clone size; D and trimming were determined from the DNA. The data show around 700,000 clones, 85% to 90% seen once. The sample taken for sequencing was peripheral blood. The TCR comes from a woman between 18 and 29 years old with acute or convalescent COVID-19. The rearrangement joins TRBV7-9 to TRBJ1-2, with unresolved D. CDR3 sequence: CASRSGMQEYGYTF. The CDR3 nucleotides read TGTGCCAGCAGATCCGGGATGCAAGAGTACGGCTACACCTTC.